The source of this TCR beta chain is a study of T cells after yellow fever vaccination. TCRdb re-analysed the 5' RACE reads in MiXCR, keeping a single row per CDR3 protein. The data show fewer than 400,000 distinct CDR3 sequences, roughly 10% seen once. CDR3 length: 16 amino acids. Trimming cost V 0 bases and J 7 bases, with 15 bases left between them. CDR1 MGHRA and CDR2 YSYEKL come from the germline V gene. The chain employs TRBV4-1 and TRBJ2-2; maybe TRBD2 (5 bases). Sequencing used CD4+ T cells sorted from PBMCs, obtained 45 days after the yellow fever booster vaccination. This sequence originates from a young man who received the YFV17D yellow fever vaccine. CDR3 bases: TGCGCCAGCAGCCAAGATCGGAGGCAGCGAGGCGGGGAGCTGTTTTTT. Its translation: CASSQDRRQRGGELFF.